The 25 T cell receptor beta chains in this list originate from one sample, sequenced in a study of blood T cell repertoires in COVID-19 (dated by TCRdb to the early 2020s). Library prep was done by the immunoSEQ multiplex PCR assay. TCRdb provides this immuneACCESS table in a form limited to in-frame rearrangements. Some clones are lacking; in checked studies, under half of them reflect an unresolved V gene, and why the rest are absent is not known. This sample holds approximately 100,000 clones; more than 85% were observed only once. Approximately 5.6% of the sample is in the top ten clones. The sequenced material came from peripheral blood. These receptors were obtained from a human donor in a cohort sampled during active COVID-19.

The chain uses TRBV5-4 and TRBJ2-1; perhaps TRBD1 as D (5 bases). This CDR3 is built from 14 residues. V dropped 0 bases and J dropped 7 bases, with 11 bases sitting between them. CDR1 is SGHNT, CDR2 YYREEE, per germline (reference sequence). DNA of the CDR3: TGTGCCAGCAGCTTGGGGTCGGCAGGGAATGAGCAGTTCTTC. Its protein product is CASSLGSAGNEQFF.

The chain links TRBV6-6 to TRBJ1-5; D might be TRBD1 (6 bases). CDR3 length: 16 amino acids. Germline lookup yields CDR1 MNHNY and CDR2 SVGAGI (reference sequence). Trimming left V 0 bases short and J 3 bases short, with 12 bases between. CDR3 in DNA: TGTGCCAGCAGTTACTCGTTACAGGGTTACAATCAGCCCCAGCATTTT. Amino acid sequence: CASSYSLQGYNQPQHF.

J is TRBJ1-6 and V is TRBV3-1 (or the pseudogene TRBV3-2); TRBD1 matches at 7 bases. The CDR3 spans 18 residues. With V trimmed by 4 bases and J by 0 bases, 9 bases remained unmatched. In germline, CDR1 is LGHDT, CDR2 YNNKEL (reference sequence). The CDR3 is CASSLSGQASSYNSPLHF. The DNA for the CDR3 is TGTGCCAGCAGCCTATCCGGACAGGCGAGCTCCTATAATTCACCCCTCCACTTT.

This chain connects TRBV19 to TRBJ1-1; the D gene is possibly TRBD1 (6 bases). CDR3 length: 12 residues. The V gene lost 4 bases and the J gene lost 13 bases, with 16 bases spanning the gap. In germline, CDR1 is LNHDA, CDR2 SQIVND (reference sequence). CDR3 amino acids: CASSSMSGQLFF. CDR3 DNA sequence: TGTGCCAGTAGTAGCATGTCGGGACAACTTTTCTTT.

The J gene is TRBJ2-7, the V gene TRBV15; 12 bases line up with TRBD2. V dropped 5 bases and J dropped 5; count of bases not matched to a gene: 7. Germline CDR1 and CDR2: LNHNV and YYDKDF (reference sequence). The CDR3 is 15 residues long. DNA for the CDR3: TGTGCCACCAGCGCTGGACTAGCGGGAAATGACGAGCAGTACTTC. Translating it yields CATSAGLAGNDEQYF.

This rearrangement joins TRBV18 to TRBJ2-1, with TRBD1 matching 12 bases. This CDR3 comprises 16 residues. V lost 3 bases to trimming and J lost 6 bases; unmatched junction nucleotides: 6. Germline-derived CDR1 and CDR2 are KGHSH and LQKENI. CDR3 DNA sequence: TGTGCCAGCTCACCGGGAACGGGACAGGGGGCCAATGAGCAGTTCTTC. The encoded protein is CASSPGTGQGANEQFF.

The chain joins TRBV11-2 to TRBJ1-1; TRBD1 matches 9 bases. The CDR3 consists of 14 residues. The germline CDR1 and CDR2 sequences are SGHAT and FQNNGV. Germline trimming cut 5 bases from V and 3 bases from J; bases unmatched to any gene: 4. CDR3 coding DNA: TGTGCCAGCAGCACGGGACAGGGTGACACTGAAGCTTTCTTT. This sequence encodes CASSTGQGDTEAFF.

The J gene is TRBJ1-6, the V gene TRBV28; the D is unclear. Germline V lookup: CDR1 MDHEN, CDR2 SYDVKM. Between the trimmed V and J ends, which lost 7 bases and 9 bases, there was a span of 19 bases. The CDR3 has 15 amino acids. CDR3 sequence reads: CASTSTLYDSSPLHF. CDR3 nucleotide sequence: TGTGCCAGCACCTCGACTCTGTATGATTCTTCACCCCTCCACTTT.

The chain employs TRBV19 and TRBJ2-2, with D possibly TRBD1 on 6 matching bases. Germline values: CDR1 LNHDA, CDR2 SQIVND (reference sequence). The CDR3 length is 14 residues. Trimming removed 6 bases at V and 6 bases at J, with 14 bases between. CDR3 sequence reads: CASRVGRGAGELFF. In nucleotides, the CDR3 is TGTGCCAGTAGGGTGGGCAGGGGCGCCGGGGAGCTGTTTTTT.

The chain is built from TRBV25-1 and TRBJ2-2; unclear D gene. Trimming cost V 4 bases and J 2 bases, with 14 bases left between them. This CDR3 spans 16 amino acids. From germline, CDR1 is MGHDK and CDR2 SYGVNS. The CDR3: CASSGPFAVNTGELFF. The DNA of the CDR3 is TGTGCCAGCAGTGGTCCGTTCGCAGTCAACACCGGGGAGCTGTTTTTT. The full variable domain, completed using reference TRBV25-1 and TRBJ2-2, is EADIYQTPRYLVIGTGKKITLECSQTMGHDKMYWYQQDPGMELHLIHYSYGVNSTEKGDLSSESTVSRIRTEHFPLTLESARPSHTSQYLCASSGPFAVNTGELFFGEGSRLTVL.

The V gene is TRBV10-1, the J gene TRBJ2-7; 8 bases are shared with TRBD2. Unmatched junction bases numbered 4, after V lost 9 bases and J lost 3 bases. The CDR3 is 12 residues long. Germline CDR1 reads WNHNN; CDR2 reads SYGVQD (reference sequence). CDR3 amino acids: CARAGDVYEQYF. The CDR3 DNA follows: TGCGCCAGAGCGGGAGATGTCTACGAGCAGTACTTC.

This sequence joins TRBV14 and TRBJ1-4, with D perhaps matching TRBD1 (6 bases). Looked up from germline, CDR1 is SGHDN and CDR2 is FVKESK. The CDR3 is 14 residues long. V gave up 4 bases and J gave up 6 bases, with 12 bases separating them. In DNA form, the CDR3 reads TGTGCCAGCAGCCCCTCAGGGGTCTATGAAAAACTGTTTTTT. Translated: CASSPSGVYEKLFF.

This clone has a single count. The rearrangement joins TRBV7-2 to TRBJ2-3; unclear D gene. Trimming pared 1 base from V and 2 bases from J, leaving 10 bases between. Germline values: CDR1 SGHTA, CDR2 FQGNSA. This CDR3 region has 15 residues. The CDR3 DNA reads as TGTGCCAGCAGCTTAGTAGCCCTATTCACAGATACGCAGTATTTT. Encoded protein: CASSLVALFTDTQYF.

The rearrangement uses TRBV28 and TRBJ1-2, with 7 bases fitting TRBD1. There are 12 residues in the CDR3. Per germline, CDR1 MDHEN and CDR2 SYDVKM. The V gene end was trimmed by 6 bases and the J gene end by 4 bases; junction bases not matched to a gene: 2. This chain's CDR3 is CASSGQVYGYTF. Here the CDR3 DNA reads TGTGCCAGCAGCGGACAGGTCTATGGCTACACCTTC.

The chain combines TRBV4-1 with TRBJ2-7, with 9 bases that match TRBD1. The CDR3 sequence is 15 residues long. V lost 4 bases and J lost 0; bases outside the gene matches: 4. Germline V CDR1 and CDR2: MGHRA, YSYEKL. CDR3: CASSPGDRASYEQYF. The CDR3 nucleotides are TGCGCCAGCAGCCCTGGGGACAGGGCCTCCTACGAGCAGTACTTC.

This chain connects TRBV4-2 to TRBJ2-5; 10 bases are a match to TRBD2. The germline V gene has CDR1 LGHNA and CDR2 YNFKEQ. The V gene end was trimmed by 1 base and the J gene end by 4 bases; junction bases not matched to a gene: 6. This CDR3 contains 16 residues. CDR3 nucleotide sequence: TGTGCCAGCAGCCAAGTTACTAGCGGGACAGGAGAGACCCAGTACTTC. Translated, it gives CASSQVTSGTGETQYF.

The chain combines TRBV2 with TRBJ2-1; maybe TRBD2 (5 bases). CDR3 size: 13 residues. Deletions cut 4 bases from V and 8 bases from J, with 12 bases between. The V gene's germline CDR1 is SNHLY and CDR2 FYNNEI. This CDR3 reads CASSGSGNHEQFF. CDR3 nucleotides: TGTGCCAGCAGTGGTTCGGGGAATCATGAGCAGTTCTTC.

V and J are TRBV21-1 and TRBJ2-3; the table names TRBD2, a call not compared with the DNA. TRBV21-1 is marked as a pseudogene. The CDR3 contains 16 residues. CDR3 in amino acids: CASTSIQTSGGDTQYF. The CDR3 region has the DNA TGTGCCAGCACCTCCATTCAGACTAGCGGGGGGGATACGCAGTATTTT.

V usage is TRBV4-1 and J usage is TRBJ2-7; 11 bases agree with TRBD2. Per germline, CDR1 MGHRA and CDR2 YSYEKL. V shed 0 bases and J 4 bases; nucleotides not matched to a gene: 5. This CDR3 is 16 amino acids long. CDR3 bases: TGCGCCAGCAGCCAAGACTCACTAGCGGGGGTATACGAGCAGTACTTC. Translation: CASSQDSLAGVYEQYF.

This chain joins TRBV3-1 (or the pseudogene TRBV3-2) and TRBJ2-3; D possibly corresponds to TRBD1 (7 bases). V gave up 6 bases and J gave up 3 bases, with 16 bases separating them. CDR1 is LGHDT, CDR2 YNNKEL, per germline (reference sequence). The CDR3 covers 15 residues. Here the CDR3 reads CASSPQGGGTDTQYF. CDR3 DNA: TGTGCCAGCAGTCCGCAGGGGGGTGGGACAGATACGCAGTATTTT.

The chain recombines TRBV14 with TRBJ2-4; tentative D call: TRBD1 (6 bases). Germline CDR1 and CDR2: SGHDN and FVKESK. The CDR3 is 15 residues long. V was cut by 3 bases and J by 9 bases, with 18 bases left in between. CDR3 nucleotide sequence: TGTGCCAGCAGCCATGTGAGGCAGGGGAACGGCATTCAGTACTTC. It is translated as CASSHVRQGNGIQYF.

This chain connects TRBV5-1 to TRBJ1-1; 10 bases align to TRBD1. Trimming took 4 bases from V and 6 from J; bases not matched to a gene: 3. The CDR3 loop spans 13 amino acids. Germline values: CDR1 SGHRS, CDR2 YFSETQ. In nucleotides, the CDR3 is TGCGCCAGCAGCATGGGGACAGGGGCTGAAGCTTTCTTT. Amino acid sequence: CASSMGTGAEAFF.

This clone was counted a single time. The chain joins TRBV6-1 to TRBJ2-2, with 11 bases identical to TRBD1. The CDR3 covers 17 residues. Losses at the gene ends were 3 bases for V and 3 bases for J; bases not matched to a gene: 6. Looked up from germline, CDR1 is MNHNS and CDR2 is SASEGT. As DNA, the CDR3 is TGTGCCAGCAGTGACAGGGACAGGGGGTTGCACACCGGGGAGCTGTTTTTT. Encoded protein: CASSDRDRGLHTGELFF.

J is TRBJ2-6 and V is TRBV18; 13 nucleotides match TRBD2. This CDR3 has 18 residues. With V trimmed by 4 bases and J by 0 bases, 3 bases remained unmatched. CDR1 is KGHSH, CDR2 LQKENI, per germline. The CDR3 nucleotides read TGTGCCAGCTCACTCGGACTAGCGGGAGTCTCTGGGGCCAACGTCCTGACTTTC. Protein: CASSLGLAGVSGANVLTF. Based on the CDR3 plus reference TRBV18 and TRBJ2-6, the full variable domain is NAGVMQNPRHLVRRRGQEARLRCSPMKGHSHVYWYRQLPEEGLKFMVYLQKENIIDESGMPKERFSAEFPKEGPSILRIQQVVRGDSAAYFCASSLGLAGVSGANVLTFGAGSRLTVL.

The V gene is TRBV12-2, the J gene TRBJ1-4. TRBV12-2 is designated a pseudogene. The CDR3 spans 14 residues. CDR3 nucleotide sequence: TGTGCAAGTCGCTTTGGCAGGGGAGGGGAAAAACTGTTTTTT. Protein: CASRFGRGGEKLFF.